The sequence of this T cell receptor beta chain was determined in a study of shared clonotypes between healthy human individuals. Profiling relied on immunoSEQ multiplex PCR, and the TCRdb table lists in-frame clones only, not all of them. The table lists 2 million to 2.5 million clones, about nine tenths of them singletons. Study findings and constraints: Shared clonotypes: 4.5% to 6% naive CD4, around 3.7% naive CD8, 2% to 2.5% memory CD4, 0.4% memory CD8.

Points on this clone: The antigen remains unidentified.

Specimen: naive CD4+ T cells from PBMCs. Subset denoted: CD45RA+ positively selected. The sequence was obtained from a man younger than 30 in good health. Some clones in this sample may be carry-over from other donors' samples.

In DNA, the CDR3 is TGCGCCAGCAGCTCGTTGACTGGAGTGGGGGATGGCTACACCTTC. Protein sequence: CASSSLTGVGDGYTF. This chain joins TRBV5-1 and TRBJ1-2; D may be TRBD1 (5 bases). V gave up 3 bases and J gave up 6 bases, with 18 bases separating them. Germline V gene lookup returns CDR1 SGHRS and CDR2 YFSETQ. CDR3 length: 15 residues.